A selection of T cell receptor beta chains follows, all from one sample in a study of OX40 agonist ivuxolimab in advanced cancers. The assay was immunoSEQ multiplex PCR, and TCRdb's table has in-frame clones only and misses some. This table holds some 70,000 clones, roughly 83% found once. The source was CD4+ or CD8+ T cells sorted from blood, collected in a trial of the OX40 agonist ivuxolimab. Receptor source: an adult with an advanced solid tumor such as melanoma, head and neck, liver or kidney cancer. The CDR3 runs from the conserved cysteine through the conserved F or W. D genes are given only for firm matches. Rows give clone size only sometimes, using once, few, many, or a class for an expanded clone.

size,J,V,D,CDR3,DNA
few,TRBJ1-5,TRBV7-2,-,CASSPGQDRPVAQHF,TGTGCCAGCAGCCCCGGGCAGGACCGACCGGTGGCCCAGCATTTT
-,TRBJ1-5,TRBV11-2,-,CASSLKGVQQPQHF,TGTGCCAGCAGCTTAAAAGGGGTACAGCAGCCCCAGCATTTT
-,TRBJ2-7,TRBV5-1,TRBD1,CASSLAVGQDREQYF,TGCGCCAGCAGCTTGGCCGTGGGACAGGACCGCGAGCAGTACTTC
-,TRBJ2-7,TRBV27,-,CASSLSSRYEQYF,TGTGCCAGCAGTTTATCTTCCCGCTACGAGCAGTACTTC
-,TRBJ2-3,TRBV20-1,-,CSAPYPDTQYF,TGCAGTGCTCCCTACCCAGATACGCAGTATTTT
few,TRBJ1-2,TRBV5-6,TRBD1,CASYRGGGGGYTF,TGTGCCAGCTACCGAGGGGGCGGCGGTGGCTACACCTTC
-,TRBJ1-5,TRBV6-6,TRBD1,CASSYSDRDNQPQHF,TGTGCCAGCAGTTACTCGGACAGGGACAATCAGCCCCAGCATTTT
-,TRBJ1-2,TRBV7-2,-,CASSSSISGGGYTF,TGTGCCAGCAGCTCTAGTATATCGGGGGGAGGCTACACCTTC
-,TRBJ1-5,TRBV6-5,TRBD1,CASSRGTRGSQPQHF,TGTGCCAGCAGCCGAGGGACCAGGGGGAGCCAGCCCCAGCATTTT
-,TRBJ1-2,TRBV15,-,CATSRDKVNYGYTF,TGTGCCACCAGCAGAGATAAAGTTAACTATGGCTACACCTTC
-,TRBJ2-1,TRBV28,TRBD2,CASQAGGPVNEQFF,TGTGCCAGCCAAGCGGGAGGGCCTGTCAATGAGCAGTTCTTC
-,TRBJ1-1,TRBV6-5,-,CASSREGGNTEAFF,TGTGCCAGCAGCCGAGAGGGGGGGAACACTGAAGCTTTCTTT
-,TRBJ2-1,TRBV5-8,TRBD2,CASSLAGLAGDREFF,TGTGCCAGCAGCCTGGCGGGACTAGCGGGGGATAGGGAGTTCTTC
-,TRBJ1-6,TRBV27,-,CASSSLGLRDSPLHF,TGTGCCAGCAGTTCCCTCGGCCTAAGGGATTCACCCCTCCACTTT